The T cell receptor beta chain described here comes from a study of CD8 T cells in ankylosing spondylitis. TCRdb reprocessed the 5' RACE reads with MiXCR, giving one entry per CDR3 protein. The data show 500,000 or so distinct CDR3 sequences, roughly 5.3% seen once. Points from the study as a whole: Seemingly characteristic of ankylosing spondylitis blood was a TCR beta motif consisting of about 8 highly homologous variants. Matched ankylosing spondylitis synovial fluid reportedly showed significant enrichment of disease-linked clones.

This clonotype was detected ten times or more. Antigen unknown. Sample: blood, either unsorted or a sorted T cell fraction (not recorded which). This TCR was recovered from a male donor with ankylosing spondylitis.

As DNA, the CDR3 is TGTGCCAGCAGCCAAGATATGGGCGAGCAGTACTTC. Translating it yields CASSQDMGEQYF. The gene calls are TRBV3-1 and TRBJ2-7, with unresolved D. The CDR3 spans 12 residues. V was shortened by 0 bases and J by 6 bases, with 6 bases between the two germline ends. In germline, CDR1 is LGHDT, CDR2 YNNKEL (reference sequence).